This is a list of T cell receptor beta chains from one sample in a study of cytomegalovirus exposure and HLA in healthy donors. Measured with immunoSEQ multiplex PCR; TCRdb has only the in-frame clones, and not every one. The table records over 80,000 clones, 76% of them present only once. Source material: PBMCs. The receptors originated from a man aged 40-50 years in good health and CMV-seronegative. The CDR3 runs from the conserved cysteine through the conserved F or W.

TRBJ1-2 TRBV7-9 CASSTSDRVPGYTF
TRBJ2-3 TRBV7-6 CASLAGGPTTHTQYF
TRBJ2-3 TRBV2 CASSVYTGTDTQYF
TRBJ1-2 TRBV6-5 CASSYAMTGGYGYTF
TRBJ1-4 TRBV7-2 CASSFVRGGEKLFF
TRBJ1-1 TRBV5-1 CASSLRITGTRNTEAFF
TRBJ1-5 TRBV6-1 CASSVEPFSTQHF
TRBJ1-1 TRBV19 CASTPYEGETANTEAFF
TRBJ2-7 TRBV6-1 CASNFGGAEAYEQYF
TRBJ2-7 TRBV5-4 CASRKTGDKPYEQYF
TRBJ1-1 TRBV7-3 CASSLTLIGEAFF
TRBJ2-2 TRBV4-2 CASSQEGGSSGPETGELFF
TRBJ2-1 TRBV9 CASSSGTSGGAAYNEQFF
TRBJ2-5 TRBV9 CASGGTVETQYF
TRBJ1-1 TRBV19 CASSMEGAVGAFF
TRBJ2-2 TRBV6-6 CASKREIGELFF
TRBJ1-2 TRBV29-1 CSGRADYGYTF
. TRBV6-1 CASSVTGGYEQYF
TRBJ2-7 TRBV25-1 CASSEEAYGGLAGAQQYF
TRBJ2-7 TRBV27 CASSLSPRPHEQYF
TRBJ1-3 TRBV30 CAWGAGTGLNTIYF
TRBJ1-2 TRBV19 CASSEDRGRRGGYTF
TRBJ2-3 TRBV7-3 CASSSNSGTDTQYF
TRBJ2-1 TRBV7-9 CASSLAPSRGGNEQFF
TRBJ2-7 TRBV27 CASSSAVTSYYEQYF
TRBJ1-1 TRBV7-3 CASSLRVEAFF
TRBJ1-5 TRBV4-2 CASSLLRQSNQPQHF
TRBJ1-5 TRBV7-9 CASSLSRGNQPQHF
TRBJ2-3 TRBV6-4 CASSAYGTLTDTQYF
TRBJ2-7 TRBV11-2 CASSPRQGSSYEQYF
TRBJ1-1 TRBV7-9 CASSPTQYMNTEAFF
TRBJ1-1 TRBV28 CASSQTGPCEAFF
TRBJ2-7 TRBV7-9 CSSSLQGQGRAYEQYF
TRBJ1-2 TRBV9 CASSVGTGHYGYTF
TRBJ2-7 TRBV7-6 CASSLDREDRGIYEQYF
TRBJ2-7 TRBV29-1 CSVGEDSSFYEQYF
TRBJ2-3 TRBV6-5 CASSPRNRATDTQYF
TRBJ2-7 TRBV4-2 CASSHDQGLAGEQYF
TRBJ1-5 TRBV19 CASSILQHNQPQHF
TRBJ2-7 TRBV5-8 CASSRPGTAYYEQYF
. TRBV28 CASSFPEGGNEQYF
TRBJ1-6 TRBV30 CAWSPRPGGNSPLHF
TRBJ2-7 TRBV30 CAWQGAEEQYF
TRBJ1-2 TRBV30 CAWADLRAGGYTF
TRBJ2-7 TRBV4-3 CASSQGGWGQGAYEQYF
TRBJ2-1 TRBV4-3 CASSRGQEFGEQFF
TRBJ2-4 TRBV28 CASSLWDIGSAKNIQYF
TRBJ2-3 TRBV7-3 CASSLGSLAGLNSSTDTQYF
TRBJ1-1 TRBV18 CASSPYQGSNTEAFF
TRBJ2-1 TRBV2 CASSHPRTSGGSYNEQFF
TRBJ2-5 TRBV7-2 CASSLEIPAQYF
TRBJ1-4 TRBV5-1 CASSLAPPGTNEKLFF